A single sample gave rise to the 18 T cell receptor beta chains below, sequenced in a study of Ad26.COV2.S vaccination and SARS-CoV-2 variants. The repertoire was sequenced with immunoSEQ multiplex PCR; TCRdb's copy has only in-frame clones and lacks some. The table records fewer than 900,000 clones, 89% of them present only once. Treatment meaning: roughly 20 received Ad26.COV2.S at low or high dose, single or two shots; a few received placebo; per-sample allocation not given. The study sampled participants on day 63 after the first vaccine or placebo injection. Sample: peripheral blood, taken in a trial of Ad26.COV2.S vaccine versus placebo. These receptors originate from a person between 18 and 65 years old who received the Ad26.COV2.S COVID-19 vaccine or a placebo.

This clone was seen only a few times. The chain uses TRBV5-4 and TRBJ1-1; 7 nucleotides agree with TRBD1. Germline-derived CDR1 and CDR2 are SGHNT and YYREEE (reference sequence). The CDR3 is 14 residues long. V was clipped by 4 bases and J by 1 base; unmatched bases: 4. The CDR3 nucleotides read TGTGCCAGCAGCCGGGGGACAGAGAACACTGAAGCTTTCTTT. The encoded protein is CASSRGTENTEAFF.

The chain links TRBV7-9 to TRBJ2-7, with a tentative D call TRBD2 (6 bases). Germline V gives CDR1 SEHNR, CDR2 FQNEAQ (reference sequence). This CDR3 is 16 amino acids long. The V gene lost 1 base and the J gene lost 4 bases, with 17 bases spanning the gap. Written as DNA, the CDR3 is TGTGCCAGCAGCTTAGGACCGGAAAACGGGAGATACGAGCAGTACTTC. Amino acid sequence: CASSLGPENGRYEQYF.

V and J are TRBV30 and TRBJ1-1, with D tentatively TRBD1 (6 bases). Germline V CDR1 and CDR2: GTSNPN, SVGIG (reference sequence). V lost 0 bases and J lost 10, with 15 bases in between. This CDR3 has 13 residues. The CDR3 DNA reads TGTGCCTGGAGTGTAGGGGGGTCGGTGGGAGCTTTCTTT. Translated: CAWSVGGSVGAFF.

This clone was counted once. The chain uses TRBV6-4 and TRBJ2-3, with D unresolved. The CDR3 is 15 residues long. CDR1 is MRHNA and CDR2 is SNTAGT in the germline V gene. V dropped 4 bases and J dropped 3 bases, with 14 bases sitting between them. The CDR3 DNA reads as TGTGCCAGCAGTGTTCAAGGGTATGAGACAGATACGCAGTATTTT. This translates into CASSVQGYETDTQYF.

CDR3 protein: CASSSDAAADINEQFF. As DNA, the CDR3 is TGTGCCAGCTCATCCGACGCCGCCGCCGATATCAATGAGCAGTTCTTC. The V and J genes are TRBV18 and TRBJ2-1; D gene uncertain. This CDR3 is built from 16 residues. Deletions cut 5 bases from V and 6 bases from J, with 20 bases between. CDR1 is KGHSH, CDR2 LQKENI, per germline.

CDR3 nucleotide sequence: TGCAGCGTTCGGACGGACTATGAAGCTTTCTTT. The encoded protein is CSVRTDYEAFF. The chain has TRBV29-1 and TRBJ1-1, with D hard to call. V gave up 5 bases and J gave up 7 bases, with 11 bases separating them. The CDR3 contains 11 residues. Germline lookup yields CDR1 SQVTM and CDR2 ANQGSEA.

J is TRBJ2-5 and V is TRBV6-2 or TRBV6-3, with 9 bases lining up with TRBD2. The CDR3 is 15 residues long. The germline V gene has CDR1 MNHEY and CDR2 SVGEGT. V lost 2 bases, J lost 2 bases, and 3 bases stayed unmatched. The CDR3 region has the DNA TGTGCCAGCAGTTACCAAGCGGGGGGACAAGAGACCCAGTACTTC. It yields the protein CASSYQAGGQETQYF.

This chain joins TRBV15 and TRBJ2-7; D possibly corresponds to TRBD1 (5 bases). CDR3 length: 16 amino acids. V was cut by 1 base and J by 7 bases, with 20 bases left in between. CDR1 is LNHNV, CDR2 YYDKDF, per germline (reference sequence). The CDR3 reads CATSRAPQWGLREQYF. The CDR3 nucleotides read TGTGCCACCAGCAGAGCCCCGCAGTGGGGCCTTCGGGAGCAGTACTTC.

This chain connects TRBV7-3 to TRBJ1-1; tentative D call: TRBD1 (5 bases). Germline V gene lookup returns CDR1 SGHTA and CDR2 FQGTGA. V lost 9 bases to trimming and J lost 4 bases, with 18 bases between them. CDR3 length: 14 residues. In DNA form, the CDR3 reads TGTGCCAGTGGGGAAGGGGTGGATATCACTGAAGCTTTCTTT. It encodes CASGEGVDITEAFF.

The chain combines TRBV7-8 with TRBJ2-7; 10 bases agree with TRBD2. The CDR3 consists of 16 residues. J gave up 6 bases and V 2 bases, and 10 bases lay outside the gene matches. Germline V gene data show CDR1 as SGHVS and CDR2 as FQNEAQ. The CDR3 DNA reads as TGTGCCAGCAGCTTAACCTCCCTAGCGGGAGACGGCGAGCAGTACTTC. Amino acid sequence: CASSLTSLAGDGEQYF.

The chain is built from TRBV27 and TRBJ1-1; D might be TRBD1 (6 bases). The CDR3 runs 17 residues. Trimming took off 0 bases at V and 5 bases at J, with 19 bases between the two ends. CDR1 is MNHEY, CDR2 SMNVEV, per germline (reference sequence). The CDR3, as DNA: TGTGCCAGCAGTTTATCTATACAGGGAGTGGGGAAAACTGAAGCTTTCTTT. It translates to CASSLSIQGVGKTEAFF.

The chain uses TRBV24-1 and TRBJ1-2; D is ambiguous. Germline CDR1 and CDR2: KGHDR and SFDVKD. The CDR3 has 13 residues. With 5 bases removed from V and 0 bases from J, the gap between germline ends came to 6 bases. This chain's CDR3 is CATSVASNYGYTF. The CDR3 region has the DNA TGTGCCACCAGTGTTGCGTCTAACTATGGCTACACCTTC.

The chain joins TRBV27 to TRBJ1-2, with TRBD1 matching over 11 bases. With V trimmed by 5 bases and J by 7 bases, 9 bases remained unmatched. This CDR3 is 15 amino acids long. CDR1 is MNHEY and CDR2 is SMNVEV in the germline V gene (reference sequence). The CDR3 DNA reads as TGTGCCAGCAGTCCCCGGGACAGGGGGAGGATTGGCTACACCTTC. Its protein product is CASSPRDRGRIGYTF.

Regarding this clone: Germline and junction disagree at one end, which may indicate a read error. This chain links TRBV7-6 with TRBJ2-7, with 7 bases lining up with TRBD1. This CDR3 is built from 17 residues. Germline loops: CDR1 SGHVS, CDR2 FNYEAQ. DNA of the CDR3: TGTGCCAGCAGCTTCAAGGGGGCAGGGAGTTCCTCCCACGAGCAGTACTTC. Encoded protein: CASSFKGAGSSSHEQYF.

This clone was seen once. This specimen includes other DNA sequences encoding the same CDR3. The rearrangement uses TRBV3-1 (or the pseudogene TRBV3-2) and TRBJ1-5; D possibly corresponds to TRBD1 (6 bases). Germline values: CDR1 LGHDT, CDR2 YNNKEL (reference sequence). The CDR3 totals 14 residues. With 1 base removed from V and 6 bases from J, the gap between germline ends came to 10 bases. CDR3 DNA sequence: TGTGCCAGCAGCCAAGGGGGGGGCAGTCAGCCCCAGCATTTT. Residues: CASSQGGGSQPQHF.

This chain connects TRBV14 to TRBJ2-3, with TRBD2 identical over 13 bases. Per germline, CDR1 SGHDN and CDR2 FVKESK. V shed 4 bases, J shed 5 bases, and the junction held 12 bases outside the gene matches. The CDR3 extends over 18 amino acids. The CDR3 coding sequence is TGTGCCAGCAGCCTTCGACTAGCGGGAGGTCTCCGAGTAGATACGCAGTATTTT. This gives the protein CASSLRLAGGLRVDTQYF.

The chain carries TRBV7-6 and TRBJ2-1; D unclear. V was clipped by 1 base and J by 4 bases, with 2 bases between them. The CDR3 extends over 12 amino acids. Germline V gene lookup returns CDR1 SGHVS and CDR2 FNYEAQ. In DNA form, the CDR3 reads TGTGCCAGCAGCTTAGGGTACAATGAGCAGTTCTTC. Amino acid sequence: CASSLGYNEQFF.

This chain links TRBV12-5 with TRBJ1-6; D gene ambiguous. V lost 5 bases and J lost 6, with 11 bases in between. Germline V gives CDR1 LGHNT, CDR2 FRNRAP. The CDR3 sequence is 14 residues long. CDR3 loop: CASGTQTSNSPLHF. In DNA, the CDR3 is TGTGCTAGTGGTACGCAGACATCTAATTCACCCCTCCACTTT.